The clone carrying this T cell receptor (beta chain) turned up a few times. Its specificity is unknown. The data derive from a study of spatial heterogeneity in lung cancer. Study context: Fewer alpha-chain than beta-chain sequences were consistently detected.

Study results and caveats: There were more appearances of ubiquitous expanded tumor TCRs in blood at resection than at follow-up.

Germline assignment: CDR1 SGHRS and CDR2 YFSETQ. Trimming left V 5 bases short and J 2 bases short, with 14 bases between. The CDR3 runs to 15 residues. Time point indicated: blood at routine non-recurrence follow-up after resection. From tumor, nontumor lung or frozen PBMC, whole RNA was taken unsorted for sequencing. Every TCR cDNA molecule carried a tag that served as a unique molecular identifier. One entry per CDR3 protein, called by TCRdb with MiXCR from the 5' RACE reads. In the table there are some 110,000 distinct CDR3 sequences, about 12% of which are singletons. This chain links TRBV5-1 with TRBJ1-5; no clear D. The sequence was collected from a male donor with early-stage non-small cell lung cancer. The sequencing here drew on PBMCs, taken at follow-up. The CDR3 here is CASSPGPGGNQPQHF. The DNA of the CDR3 is TGCGCCAGCAGTCCCGGCCCCGGGGGCAATCAGCCCCAGCATTTT.